This T cell receptor (beta chain) was sequenced for a study of beta chain features in type 1 diabetes. Of the isolated RNA, all was reverse transcribed, and so the sequenced material was expressed TCRB transcripts. Clones were read by immunoSEQ multiplex PCR, and TCRdb kept only the in-frame ones, dropping some. The sample records about 250,000 clones, 13% to 15% being singletons. Germline V CDR1 and CDR2: MDHEN, SYDVKM. V shed 5 bases and J 2 bases; nucleotides not matched to a gene: 4. The length of the CDR3 is 15 residues. The TCR comes from a middle-aged woman in good health. The source material was naive CD4+ T cells from blood. This chain connects TRBV28 to TRBJ2-1; 9 bases are shared with TRBD2. CDR3 bases: TGTGCCAGCAGTGTAGCGGGGGCCGCCTACAATGAGCAGTTCTTC. This gives the protein CASSVAGAAYNEQFF.